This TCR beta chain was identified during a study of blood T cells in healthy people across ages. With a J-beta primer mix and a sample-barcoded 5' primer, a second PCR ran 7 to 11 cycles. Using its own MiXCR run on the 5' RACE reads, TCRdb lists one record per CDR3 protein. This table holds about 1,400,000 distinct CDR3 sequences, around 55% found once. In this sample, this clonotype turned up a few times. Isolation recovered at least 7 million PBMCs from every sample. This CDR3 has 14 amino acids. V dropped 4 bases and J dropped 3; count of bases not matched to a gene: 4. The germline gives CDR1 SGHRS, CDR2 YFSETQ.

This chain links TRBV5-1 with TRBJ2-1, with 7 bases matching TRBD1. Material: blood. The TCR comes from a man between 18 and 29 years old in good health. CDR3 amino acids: CASSPDRVYNEQFF. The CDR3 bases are TGCGCCAGCAGCCCCGACAGGGTCTACAATGAGCAGTTCTTC. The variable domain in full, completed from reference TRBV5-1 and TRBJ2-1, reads KAGVTQTPRYLIKTRGQQVTLSCSPISGHRSVSWYQQTPGQGLQFLFEYFSETQRNKGNFPGRFSGRQFSNSRSEMNVSTLELGDSALYLCASSPDRVYNEQFFGPGTRLTVL.